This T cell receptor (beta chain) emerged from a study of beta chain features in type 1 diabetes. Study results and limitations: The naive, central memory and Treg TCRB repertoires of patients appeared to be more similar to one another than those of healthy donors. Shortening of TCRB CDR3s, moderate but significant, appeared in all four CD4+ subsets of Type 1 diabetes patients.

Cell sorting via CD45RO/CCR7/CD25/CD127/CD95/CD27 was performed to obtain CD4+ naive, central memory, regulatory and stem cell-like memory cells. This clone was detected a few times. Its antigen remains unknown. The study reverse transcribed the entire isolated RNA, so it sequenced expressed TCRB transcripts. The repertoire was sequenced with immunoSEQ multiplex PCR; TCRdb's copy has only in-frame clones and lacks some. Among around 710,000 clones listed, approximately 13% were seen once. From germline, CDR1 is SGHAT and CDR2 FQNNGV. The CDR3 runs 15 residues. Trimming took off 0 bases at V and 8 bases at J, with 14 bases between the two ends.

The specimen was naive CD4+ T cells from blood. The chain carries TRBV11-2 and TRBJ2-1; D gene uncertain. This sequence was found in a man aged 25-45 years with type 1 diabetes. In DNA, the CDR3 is TGTGCCAGCAGCTTAGACCCGGGTTCAGTGGATGAGCAGTTCTTC. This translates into CASSLDPGSVDEQFF.